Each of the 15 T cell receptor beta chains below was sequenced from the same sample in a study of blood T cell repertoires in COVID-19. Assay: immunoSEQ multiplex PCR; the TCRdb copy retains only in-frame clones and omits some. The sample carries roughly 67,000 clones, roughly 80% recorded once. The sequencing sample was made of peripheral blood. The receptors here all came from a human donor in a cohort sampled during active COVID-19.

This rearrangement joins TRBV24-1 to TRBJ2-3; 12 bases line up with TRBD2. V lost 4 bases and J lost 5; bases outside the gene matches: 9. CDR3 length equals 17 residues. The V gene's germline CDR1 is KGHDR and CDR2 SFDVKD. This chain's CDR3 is CATSEPGLAGGGDTQYF. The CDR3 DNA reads TGTGCCACCAGTGAGCCGGGACTAGCGGGTGGGGGAGATACGCAGTATTTT.

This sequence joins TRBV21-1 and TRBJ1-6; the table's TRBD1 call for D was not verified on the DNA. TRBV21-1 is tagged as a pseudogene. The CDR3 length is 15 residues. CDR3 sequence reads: CASSTGTEINSPLHF. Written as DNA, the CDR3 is TGTGCCAGCAGTACCGGGACAGAGATTAATTCACCCCTCCACTTT.

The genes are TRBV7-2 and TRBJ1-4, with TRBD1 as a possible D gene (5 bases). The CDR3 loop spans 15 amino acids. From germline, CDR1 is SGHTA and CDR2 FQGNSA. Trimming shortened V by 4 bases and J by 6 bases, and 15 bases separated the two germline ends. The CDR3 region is CASSSVRGFDEKLFF. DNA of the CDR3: TGTGCCAGCAGCTCCGTAAGGGGATTTGATGAAAAACTGTTTTTT.

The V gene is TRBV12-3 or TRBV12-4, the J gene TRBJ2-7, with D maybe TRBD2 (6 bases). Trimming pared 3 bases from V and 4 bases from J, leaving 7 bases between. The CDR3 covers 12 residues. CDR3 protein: CASSLEGYEQYF. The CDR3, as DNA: TGTGCCAGCAGTTTGGAGGGGTACGAGCAGTACTTC.

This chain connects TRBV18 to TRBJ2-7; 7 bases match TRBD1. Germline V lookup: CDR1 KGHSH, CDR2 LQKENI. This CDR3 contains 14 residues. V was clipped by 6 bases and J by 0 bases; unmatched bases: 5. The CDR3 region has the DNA TGTGCCAGCTCGCAGACAGGGAGCTCCTACGAGCAGTACTTC. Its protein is CASSQTGSSYEQYF.

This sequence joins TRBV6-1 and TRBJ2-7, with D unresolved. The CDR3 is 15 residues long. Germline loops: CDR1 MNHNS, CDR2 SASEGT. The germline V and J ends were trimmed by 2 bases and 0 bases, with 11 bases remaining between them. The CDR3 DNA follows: TGTGCCAGCAGTGAATATGGCGGCAGCTCCTACGAGCAGTACTTC. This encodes CASSEYGGSSYEQYF.

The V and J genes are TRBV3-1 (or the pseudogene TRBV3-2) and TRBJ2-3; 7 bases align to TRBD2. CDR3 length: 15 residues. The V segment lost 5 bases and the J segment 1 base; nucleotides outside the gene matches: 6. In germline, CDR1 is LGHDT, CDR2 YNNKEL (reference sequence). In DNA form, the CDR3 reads TGTGCCAGCAGCGCTCAAGGGAGGGGCACAGATACGCAGTATTTT. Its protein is CASSAQGRGTDTQYF.

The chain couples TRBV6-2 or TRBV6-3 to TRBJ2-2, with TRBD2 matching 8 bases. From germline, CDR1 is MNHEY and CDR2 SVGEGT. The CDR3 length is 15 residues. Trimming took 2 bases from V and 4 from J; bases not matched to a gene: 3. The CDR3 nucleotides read TGTGCCAGCAGTTACACCCTAGCGGGCACCGGGGAGCTGTTTTTT. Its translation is CASSYTLAGTGELFF.

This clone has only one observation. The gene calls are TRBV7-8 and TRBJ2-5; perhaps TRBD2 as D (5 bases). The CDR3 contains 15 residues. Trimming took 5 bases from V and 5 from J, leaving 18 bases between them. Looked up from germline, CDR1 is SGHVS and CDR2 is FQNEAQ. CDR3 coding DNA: TGTGCCAGCAGCCCACGACCCTTAGCGCGGGAGACCCAGTACTTC. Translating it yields CASSPRPLARETQYF.

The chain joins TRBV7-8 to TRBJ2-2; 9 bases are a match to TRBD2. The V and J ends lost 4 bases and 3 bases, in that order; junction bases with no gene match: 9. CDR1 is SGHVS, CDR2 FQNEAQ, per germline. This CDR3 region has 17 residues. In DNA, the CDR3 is TGTGCCAGCAGCTCCAGGGATAGCGGGAGTTACACCGGGGAGCTGTTTTTT. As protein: CASSSRDSGSYTGELFF. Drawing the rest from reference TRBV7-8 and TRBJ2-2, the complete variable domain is GAGVSQSPRYKVAKRGQDVALRCDPISGHVSLFWYQQALGQGPEFLTYFQNEAQLDKSGLPSDRFFAERPEGSVSTLKIQRTQQEDSAVYLCASSSRDSGSYTGELFFGEGSRLTVL.

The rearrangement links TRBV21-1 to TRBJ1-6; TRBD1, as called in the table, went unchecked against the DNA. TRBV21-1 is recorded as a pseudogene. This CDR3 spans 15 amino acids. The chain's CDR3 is CASPRACSGNSPLHF. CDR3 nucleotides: TGTGCCAGCCCCCGTGCGTGCTCAGGGAATTCACCCCTCCACTTT.

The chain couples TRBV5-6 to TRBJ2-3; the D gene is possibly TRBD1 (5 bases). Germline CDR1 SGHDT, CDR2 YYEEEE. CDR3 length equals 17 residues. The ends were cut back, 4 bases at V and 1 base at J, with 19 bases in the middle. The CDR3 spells CASSPPYSDRRTDTQYF. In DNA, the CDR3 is TGTGCCAGCAGCCCACCCTATTCCGACAGACGCACAGATACGCAGTATTTT.

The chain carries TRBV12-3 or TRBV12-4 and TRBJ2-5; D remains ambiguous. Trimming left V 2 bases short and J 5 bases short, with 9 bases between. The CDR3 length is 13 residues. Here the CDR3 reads CASSLLSPETQYF. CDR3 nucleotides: TGTGCCAGCAGTTTACTTTCCCCGGAGACCCAGTACTTC.

Written as DNA, the CDR3 is TGTGCCAGCTCACCATTCGGACTGACTGGACCCGGGGAGCTGTTTTTT. Translated: CASSPFGLTGPGELFF. The V gene is TRBV18, the J gene TRBJ2-2; a weak D match, TRBD2 (5 bases). Trimming removed 2 bases at V and 6 bases at J, with 16 bases between. This CDR3 has 16 amino acids. In germline, CDR1 is KGHSH, CDR2 LQKENI.

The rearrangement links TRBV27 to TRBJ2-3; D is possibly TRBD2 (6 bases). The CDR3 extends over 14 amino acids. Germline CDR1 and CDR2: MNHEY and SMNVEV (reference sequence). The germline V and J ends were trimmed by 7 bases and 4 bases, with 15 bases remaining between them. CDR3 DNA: TGTGCCAGCACCACCCGGGGGTTCGCAGATACGCAGTATTTT. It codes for CASTTRGFADTQYF.